This is a list of T cell receptor beta chains from one sample in a study of blood T cells in healthy people across ages. One entry per CDR3 protein results from TCRdb running MiXCR on the 5' RACE reads. The table records 600,000 to 650,000 distinct CDR3 sequences, 58% of them present only once. The sample was blood. Receptor source: a man aged 55 to 69 in good health. The CDR3 runs from the conserved cysteine through the conserved F or W. The order of the fields is J gene, clone size, D gene, V gene, CDR3 DNA, CDR3 protein. A D gene is named only where the DNA matches it firmly. For some rows the clone size is stated as once, few or many, or as a class when expanded; others skip it.

j_gene: TRBJ1-6; abundance: NA; d_gene: TRBD1; v_gene: TRBV27; CDR3nt: TGTGCCAGCAGCCCGGGACAGGGGTATCGGGACTATAATTCACCCCTCCACTTT; CDR3aa: CASSPGQGYRDYNSPLHF
j_gene: TRBJ2-5; abundance: NA; d_gene: TRBD2; v_gene: TRBV7-2; CDR3nt: TGTGCCAGCAGCTCAGTTCGGGGGGGCCCTCGAGAGACCCAGTACTTC; CDR3aa: CASSSVRGGPRETQYF
j_gene: TRBJ2-5; abundance: NA; d_gene: NA; v_gene: TRBV10-2; CDR3nt: TGCGCCAGCGGAGGACGGCCACAAGAGACCCAGTACTTC; CDR3aa: CASGGRPQETQYF
j_gene: TRBJ2-5; abundance: NA; d_gene: TRBD2; v_gene: TRBV7-8; CDR3nt: TGTGCCAGCAGCTTACGGCCTAGCGGGGGGGAGGAGACCCAGTACTTC; CDR3aa: CASSLRPSGGEETQYF
j_gene: TRBJ1-2; abundance: NA; d_gene: TRBD1; v_gene: TRBV10-3; CDR3nt: TGTGCCATCAGAGACGGACAGGGAGACTATGGCTACACCTTC; CDR3aa: CAIRDGQGDYGYTF
j_gene: TRBJ2-1; abundance: NA; d_gene: NA; v_gene: TRBV20-1; CDR3nt: TGCAGTGCTAGAGATCTATTCGACCCTACTGAGCAGTTCTTC; CDR3aa: CSARDLFDPTEQFF
j_gene: TRBJ2-7; abundance: NA; d_gene: NA; v_gene: TRBV6-5; CDR3nt: TGTGCCAGCAGGAAGGAGACGGACTCCTACGAGCAGTACTTC; CDR3aa: CASRKETDSYEQYF
j_gene: TRBJ2-3; abundance: few; d_gene: NA; v_gene: TRBV7-2; CDR3nt: TGTGCCAGCAGCTTCCTCGGGGCGTCCCAGTATTTT; CDR3aa: CASSFLGASQYF
j_gene: TRBJ2-7; abundance: NA; d_gene: TRBD1; v_gene: TRBV5-1; CDR3nt: TGCGCCAGCAGCTTGGGGACAGGATTAATCTCCTACGAGCAGTACTTC; CDR3aa: CASSLGTGLISYEQYF
j_gene: TRBJ1-2; abundance: NA; d_gene: NA; v_gene: TRBV5-1; CDR3nt: TGCGCCAGCAGCTACCCCGGGATCCGACGTAATGGCTACACCTTC; CDR3aa: CASSYPGIRRNGYTF
j_gene: TRBJ1-2; abundance: NA; d_gene: NA; v_gene: TRBV14; CDR3nt: TGTGCCAGCAGCCAAGATATAGGAGCAGCCACCTTC; CDR3aa: CASSQDIGAATF
j_gene: TRBJ1-1; abundance: few; d_gene: TRBD1; v_gene: TRBV7-2; CDR3nt: TGTGCCAGCAGTTTCGACAGGGAGAACACTGAAGCTTTCTTT; CDR3aa: CASSFDRENTEAFF
j_gene: TRBJ2-7; abundance: NA; d_gene: NA; v_gene: TRBV6-5; CDR3nt: TGTGCCAGCAGTTACGGTAGCGGTGGGGGTTCCTACGAGCAGTACTTC; CDR3aa: CASSYGSGGGSYEQYF
j_gene: TRBJ2-7; abundance: NA; d_gene: NA; v_gene: TRBV12-3/TRBV12-4; CDR3nt: TGTGCCAGCAGTCCAAACAGGGACTCCTACGAGCAGTACTTC; CDR3aa: CASSPNRDSYEQYF
j_gene: TRBJ2-7; abundance: once; d_gene: TRBD2; v_gene: TRBV20-1; CDR3nt: TGCAGTGCTCAGTCCACTAGCGGGGGGGCAGGGGGCTACTACGAGCAGTACTTC; CDR3aa: CSAQSTSGGAGGYYEQYF
j_gene: TRBJ2-4; abundance: NA; d_gene: TRBD2; v_gene: TRBV5-1; CDR3nt: TGCGCCAGCAGCTCCTACCCGGGACTAGCGGGGGATGTCAAAAACATTCAGTACTTC; CDR3aa: CASSSYPGLAGDVKNIQYF
j_gene: TRBJ1-2; abundance: few; d_gene: TRBD1; v_gene: TRBV29-1; CDR3nt: TGCAGCGTTGAAGAGAACAGGGGATATGGCTACACCTTC; CDR3aa: CSVEENRGYGYTF
j_gene: TRBJ1-1; abundance: NA; d_gene: NA; v_gene: TRBV12-3/TRBV12-4; CDR3nt: TGTGCCAGCAGTTTCTCACAAAACACTGAAGCTTTCTTT; CDR3aa: CASSFSQNTEAFF
j_gene: TRBJ1-5; abundance: NA; d_gene: TRBD1; v_gene: TRBV20-1; CDR3nt: TGCAGTGCCAGAACAGGGGCCAGCAATCAGCCCCAGCATTTT; CDR3aa: CSARTGASNQPQHF
j_gene: TRBJ2-7; abundance: few; d_gene: TRBD2; v_gene: TRBV12-3/TRBV12-4; CDR3nt: TGTGCCAGCAGTGAGACTAGCGGGGGGCCCTACGAGCAGTACTTC; CDR3aa: CASSETSGGPYEQYF
j_gene: TRBJ2-5; abundance: NA; d_gene: TRBD1; v_gene: TRBV19; CDR3nt: TGTGCCAGTACCCCGGACAGGGGGCGAGAGACCCAGTACTTC; CDR3aa: CASTPDRGRETQYF
j_gene: TRBJ1-1; abundance: NA; d_gene: NA; v_gene: TRBV4-2; CDR3nt: TGTGCCAGCAGCCTCTCCGCCCTAGGCGGAGCTTTCTTT; CDR3aa: CASSLSALGGAFF
j_gene: TRBJ2-7; abundance: few; d_gene: NA; v_gene: TRBV5-1; CDR3nt: TGCGCCAGCAGCCTCAGGACGGACCCCTACGAGCAGTACTTC; CDR3aa: CASSLRTDPYEQYF
j_gene: TRBJ2-3; abundance: NA; d_gene: NA; v_gene: TRBV5-5; CDR3nt: TGTGCCAGCAGCTTGGCTTATTACAGGACAGATACGCAGTATTTT; CDR3aa: CASSLAYYRTDTQYF
j_gene: TRBJ2-3; abundance: NA; d_gene: TRBD2; v_gene: TRBV6-6; CDR3nt: TGTGCCGCAGGGTCCTCGCGGGGGAGCACAGATACGCAGTATTTT; CDR3aa: CAAGSSRGSTDTQYF